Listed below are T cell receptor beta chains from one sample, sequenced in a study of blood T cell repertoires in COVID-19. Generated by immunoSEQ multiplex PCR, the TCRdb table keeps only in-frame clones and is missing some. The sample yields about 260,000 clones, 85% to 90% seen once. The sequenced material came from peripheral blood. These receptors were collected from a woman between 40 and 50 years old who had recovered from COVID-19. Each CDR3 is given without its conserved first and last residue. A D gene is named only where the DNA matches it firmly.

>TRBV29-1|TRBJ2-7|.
SVIPPNRVSTEQY
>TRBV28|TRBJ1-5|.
ASSLRTANHSNQPQH
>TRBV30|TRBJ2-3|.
AWKSPRSSTDTQY
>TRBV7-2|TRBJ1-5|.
ASSSDPFGGPQH
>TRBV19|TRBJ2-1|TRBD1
ASKNRDRNNEQF
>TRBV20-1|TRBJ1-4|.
SASFREKLF
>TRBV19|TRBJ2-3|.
ASSMRQAPFTDTQY
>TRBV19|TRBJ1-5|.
ASRKGQFLSNQPQH
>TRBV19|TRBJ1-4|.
ASSVQRWEDEKLF
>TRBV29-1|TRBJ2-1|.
SVLFLGEQF
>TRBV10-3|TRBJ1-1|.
AISDGGQSAF
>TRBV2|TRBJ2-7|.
ASREDGDEQY
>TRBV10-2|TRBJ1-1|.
ASSGEFEAF
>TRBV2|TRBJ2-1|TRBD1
ATHWDSQESYNEQF
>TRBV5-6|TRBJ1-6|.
ASSQIQGSNSPLH
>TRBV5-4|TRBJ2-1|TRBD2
ASSATSGGDNEQF
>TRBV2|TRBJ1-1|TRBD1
ASSSGQPNTEAF
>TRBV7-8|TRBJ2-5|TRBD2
ASSLKKRGGLFSQETQY
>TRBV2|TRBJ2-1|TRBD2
ASRFRLAVNEQF
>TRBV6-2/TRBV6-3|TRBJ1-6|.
ASSYNPGRGSNSPLH
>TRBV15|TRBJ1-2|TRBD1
ATSRTTGPYT
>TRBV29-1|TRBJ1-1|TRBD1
SVEGDRENTEAF
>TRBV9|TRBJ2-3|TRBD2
ASSLSGGGGPDTQY
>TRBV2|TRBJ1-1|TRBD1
ASSVGQGDTEAF
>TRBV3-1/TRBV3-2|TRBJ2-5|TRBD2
ASSRRGVAGTQETQY